These 18 T cell receptor beta chains were all obtained from the same sample, sequenced in a study of cytomegalovirus exposure and HLA in healthy donors. Primers for the PCR totalled 60 Vbeta and 13 Jbeta. Generated by immunoSEQ multiplex PCR, the TCRdb table keeps only in-frame clones and is missing some. The sample lists 120,000 to 150,000 clones, about 72% seen once, with around 4.7% in the top ten. Sequences were obtained from PBMCs. These receptors were collected from a man aged 60-69 years in good health and CMV-seronegative.

V gene TRBV9 combines with J gene TRBJ2-4; the D is unclear. Germline CDR1 is SGDLS and CDR2 is YYNGEE. This CDR3 has 13 residues. Trimming took 0 bases from V and 5 from J, leaving 6 bases between them. CDR3 bases: TGTGCCAGCAGCGTAGATTCAGAAAACATTCAGTACTTC. Residues: CASSVDSENIQYF.

The genes are TRBV10-3 and TRBJ1-2; 7 positions match TRBD1. This CDR3 is built from 13 residues. The ends lost 6 bases at V and 7 bases at J; junction bases unmatched: 8. CDR1 is ENHRY and CDR2 is SYGVKD in the germline V gene. CDR3 loop: CAISADREGGYTF. As DNA, the CDR3 is TGTGCCATCAGCGCCGACAGGGAAGGTGGCTACACCTTC.

The rearrangement links TRBV25-1 to TRBJ1-4; 9 bases match TRBD1. The CDR3 has 16 residues. Germline values: CDR1 MGHDK, CDR2 SYGVNS. With V trimmed by 0 bases and J by 8 bases, 7 bases remained unmatched. The CDR3 DNA reads TGTGCCAGCAGTGAATATCGGGGGACAGGGAACGAAAAACTGTTTTTT. Protein product: CASSEYRGTGNEKLFF.

This clone came up a few times. V and J are TRBV10-3 and TRBJ2-1, with D possibly TRBD1 on 5 matching bases. The germline CDR1 and CDR2 sequences are ENHRY and SYGVKD. The CDR3 is made up of 13 amino acids. V dropped 5 bases and J dropped 4 bases, with 9 bases sitting between them. CDR3 in DNA: TGTGCCATCAGTTTTGACAGATACAATGAGCAGTTCTTC. Translating it yields CAISFDRYNEQFF.

The genes are TRBV2 and TRBJ2-7; 9 bases agree with TRBD1. This CDR3 is built from 13 residues. Germline CDR1 and CDR2: SNHLY and FYNNEI. Trimming at V came to 5 bases and at J to 7 bases, leaving 6 bases not matched to a gene. CDR3: CASSNDRGGEQYF. DNA of the CDR3: TGTGCCAGCAGTAACGACAGGGGGGGGGAGCAGTACTTC. The full variable domain, in which reference TRBV2 and TRBJ2-7 provide the parts outside the CDR3, is EPEVTQTPSHQVTQMGQEVILRCVPISNHLYFYWYRQILGQKVEFLVSFYNNEISEKSEIFDDQFSVERPDGSNFTLKIRSTKLEDSAMYFCASSNDRGGEQYFGPGTRLTVT.

The J gene is TRBJ2-5, the V gene TRBV30; TRBD2 matches at 11 bases. The J call is doubtful: the DNA matches TRBJ2-7 better. This CDR3 has 15 residues. Germline V gene lookup returns CDR1 GTSNPN and CDR2 SVGIG (reference sequence). CDR3 sequence (DNA): TGTGCCTGGAGTGTAGGGACTAGCGGTCTTAGCGAGCAGTACTTC. It is translated as CAWSVGTSGLSEQYF.

The chain couples TRBV2 to TRBJ2-7; the D is unclear. The CDR3 loop spans 12 amino acids. Trimming stripped 2 bases from V and 4 bases from J, with 6 bases between. CDR1 is SNHLY, CDR2 FYNNEI, per germline. CDR3 nucleotide sequence: TGTGCCAGCAGTGAACTTCAGTACGAGCAGTACTTC. Translation: CASSELQYEQYF.

The chain links TRBV6-1 to TRBJ2-3; D may be TRBD2 (5 bases). The CDR3 has 13 residues. Germline-derived CDR1 and CDR2 are MNHNS and SASEGT. Trimming took 2 bases from V and 6 from J, leaving 9 bases between them. Written as DNA, the CDR3 is TGTGCCAGCAGTGAACGGGGTCCGGATACGCAGTATTTT. It translates to CASSERGPDTQYF.

This rearrangement joins TRBV5-4 to TRBJ2-3, with D maybe TRBD2 (6 bases). Germline-derived CDR1 and CDR2 are SGHNT and YYREEE (reference sequence). The CDR3 contains 14 residues. V was pared by 4 bases and J by 0 bases, with 9 bases between. CDR3 bases: TGTGCCAGCAGCCGGGGACTTAGCACAGATACGCAGTATTTT. Translating it yields CASSRGLSTDTQYF.

The chain carries TRBV19 and TRBJ1-5; a weak D match, TRBD1 (5 bases). The germline V and J ends were trimmed by 11 bases and 0 bases, with 14 bases remaining between them. This CDR3 is built from 14 residues. Germline V gives CDR1 LNHDA, CDR2 SQIVND (reference sequence). The CDR3 DNA reads TGTGCCGGATCAGGGCAGTATAGCAATCAGCCCCAGCATTTT. Translation gives CAGSGQYSNQPQHF.

J is TRBJ2-7 and V is TRBV19; 8 bases are a match to TRBD2. Losses at the gene ends were 4 bases for V and 3 bases for J; bases not matched to a gene: 8. Germline V lookup: CDR1 LNHDA, CDR2 SQIVND (reference sequence). The CDR3 has 15 residues. The CDR3 DNA reads as TGTGCCAGTAGTACTGGAGCGGGAGACCGCTACGAGCAGTACTTC. Its protein product is CASSTGAGDRYEQYF.

The genes are TRBV7-3 and TRBJ2-5; a weak D match, TRBD1 (5 bases). Between the trimmed V and J ends, which lost 2 bases and 5 bases, there was a span of 12 bases. There are 14 residues in the CDR3. Germline loops: CDR1 SGHTA, CDR2 FQGTGA. The CDR3 bases are TGTGCCAGCAGCTTATCAGGGCGCGCGGAGACCCAGTACTTC. It codes for CASSLSGRAETQYF.

The CDR3 sequence is CASSPEQGRTQYF. In DNA, the CDR3 is TGTGCCAGCAGTCCTGAACAGGGGCGGACGCAGTATTTT. The V and J genes are TRBV27 and TRBJ2-3; 7 bases line up with TRBD1. Germline trimming cut 5 bases from V and 9 bases from J; bases unmatched to any gene: 8. Germline CDR1 MNHEY, CDR2 SMNVEV (reference sequence). This CDR3 spans 13 amino acids.

CDR3 nucleotide sequence: TGTGCCAGCAGTCAACGGACAGCAACTAATGAAAAACTGTTTTTT. Encoded protein: CASSQRTATNEKLFF. The chain joins TRBV2 to TRBJ1-4, with a tentative D call TRBD1 (6 bases). Germline V lookup: CDR1 SNHLY, CDR2 FYNNEI. V gave up 5 bases and J gave up 0 bases, with 10 bases separating them. The length of the CDR3 is 15 residues.

This clone was found a few times. CDR3 bases: TGTGCCAGCAGTTTAGCAGGTGACTATAATTCACCCCTCCACTTT. This gives the protein CASSLAGDYNSPLHF. This rearrangement joins TRBV28 to TRBJ1-6; D is ambiguous. Trimming stripped 2 bases from V and 3 bases from J, with 8 bases between. CDR3 length: 15 residues. Per germline, CDR1 MDHEN and CDR2 SYDVKM.

The table lists this clone with a count of one. Different DNA sequences within this sample yield the same CDR3. V usage is TRBV5-1 and J usage is TRBJ1-4; no firm D call. The CDR3 loop spans 13 amino acids. The germline V gene has CDR1 SGHRS and CDR2 YFSETQ. The germline V and J ends were trimmed by 3 bases and 8 bases, with 11 bases remaining between them. CDR3 DNA: TGCGCCAGCAGCTCGGGAGATAACGAAAAACTGTTTTTT. Its translation is CASSSGDNEKLFF. Variable domain in full (rest from reference TRBV5-1 and TRBJ1-4): KAGVTQTPRYLIKTRGQQVTLSCSPISGHRSVSWYQQTPGQGLQFLFEYFSETQRNKGNFPGRFSGRQFSNSRSEMNVSTLELGDSALYLCASSSGDNEKLFFGSGTQLSVL.

The chain combines TRBV7-2 with TRBJ2-2; 10 nucleotides match TRBD2. Germline trimming cut 5 bases from V and 6 bases from J; bases unmatched to any gene: 3. The length of the CDR3 is 14 residues. Per germline, CDR1 SGHTA and CDR2 FQGNSA. CDR3 protein: CASSPGLAAGELFF. CDR3 sequence (DNA): TGTGCCAGCAGCCCCGGACTAGCGGCCGGGGAGCTGTTTTTT.

CDR3 in DNA: TGTGCCAGCAGCTTAGAACTAGCGGGAGTTAGTACAGATACGCAGTATTTT. As protein: CASSLELAGVSTDTQYF. V is TRBV7-2 and J is TRBJ2-3, with TRBD2 identical over 11 bases. The length of the CDR3 is 17 residues. Germline CDR1 reads SGHTA; CDR2 reads FQGNSA. V lost 1 base and J lost 3; bases outside the gene matches: 6.